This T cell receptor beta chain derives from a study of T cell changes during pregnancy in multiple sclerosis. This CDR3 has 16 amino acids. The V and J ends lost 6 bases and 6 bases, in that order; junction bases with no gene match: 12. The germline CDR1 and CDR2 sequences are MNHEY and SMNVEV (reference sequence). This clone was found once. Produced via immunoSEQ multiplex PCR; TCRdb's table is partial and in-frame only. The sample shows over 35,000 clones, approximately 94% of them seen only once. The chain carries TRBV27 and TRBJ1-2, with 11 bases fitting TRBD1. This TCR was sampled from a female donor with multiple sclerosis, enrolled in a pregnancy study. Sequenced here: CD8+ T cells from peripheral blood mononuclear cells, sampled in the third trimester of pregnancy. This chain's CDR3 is CASSGSGTGGKDGYTF. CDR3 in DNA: TGTGCCAGCAGCGGATCCGGGACAGGGGGTAAAGATGGCTACACCTTC.